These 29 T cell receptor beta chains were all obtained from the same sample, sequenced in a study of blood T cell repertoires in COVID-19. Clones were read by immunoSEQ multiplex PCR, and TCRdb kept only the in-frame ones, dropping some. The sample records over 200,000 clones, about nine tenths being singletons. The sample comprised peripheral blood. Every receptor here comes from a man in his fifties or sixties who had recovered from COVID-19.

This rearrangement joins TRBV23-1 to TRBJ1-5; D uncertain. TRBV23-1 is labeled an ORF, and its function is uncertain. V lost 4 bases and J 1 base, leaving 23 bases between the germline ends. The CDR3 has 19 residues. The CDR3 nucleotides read TGCGCCAGCAGTCGACCCCCCCCGGCGGTTCAAGAAAGCAATCAGCCCCAGCATTTT. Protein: CASSRPPPAVQESNQPQHF.

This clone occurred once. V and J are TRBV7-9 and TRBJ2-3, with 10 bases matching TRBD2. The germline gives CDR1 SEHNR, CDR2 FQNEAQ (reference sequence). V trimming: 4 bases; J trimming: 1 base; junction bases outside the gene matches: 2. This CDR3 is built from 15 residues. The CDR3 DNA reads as TGTGCCAGCAGCTATAGCGGGGGGCGCACAGATACGCAGTATTTT. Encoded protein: CASSYSGGRTDTQYF.

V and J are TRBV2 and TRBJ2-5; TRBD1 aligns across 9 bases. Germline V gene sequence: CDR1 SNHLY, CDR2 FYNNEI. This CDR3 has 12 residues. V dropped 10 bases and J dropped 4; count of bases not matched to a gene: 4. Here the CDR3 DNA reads TGTGCCACTGGGACAGGGCGAGAGACCCAGTACTTC. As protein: CATGTGRETQYF.

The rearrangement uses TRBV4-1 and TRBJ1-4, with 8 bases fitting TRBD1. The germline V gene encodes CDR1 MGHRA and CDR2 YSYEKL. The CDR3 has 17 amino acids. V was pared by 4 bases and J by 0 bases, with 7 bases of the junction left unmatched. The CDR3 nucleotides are TGCGCCAGCAGCCCCGGACAGGGCTCTACAACTAATGAAAAACTGTTTTTT. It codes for CASSPGQGSTTNEKLFF.

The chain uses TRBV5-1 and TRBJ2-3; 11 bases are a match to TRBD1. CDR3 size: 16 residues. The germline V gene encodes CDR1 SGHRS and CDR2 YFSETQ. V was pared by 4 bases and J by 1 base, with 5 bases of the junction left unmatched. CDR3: CASSPGTGGGTDTQYF. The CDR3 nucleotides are TGCGCCAGCAGCCCGGGGACAGGGGGTGGCACAGATACGCAGTATTTT. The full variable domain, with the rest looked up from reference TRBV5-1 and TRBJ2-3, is KAGVTQTPRYLIKTRGQQVTLSCSPISGHRSVSWYQQTPGQGLQFLFEYFSETQRNKGNFPGRFSGRQFSNSRSEMNVSTLELGDSALYLCASSPGTGGGTDTQYFGPGTRLTVL.

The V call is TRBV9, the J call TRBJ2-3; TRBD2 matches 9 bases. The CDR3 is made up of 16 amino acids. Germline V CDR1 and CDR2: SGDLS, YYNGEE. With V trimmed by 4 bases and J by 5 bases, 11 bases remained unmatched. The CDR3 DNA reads TGTGCCAGCAGCCTCAGGGCGGGAGGGCCGGTAGATACGCAGTATTTT. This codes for CASSLRAGGPVDTQYF.

The CDR3 sequence: CASSPRTEYEQYF. The DNA of the CDR3 is TGCGCCAGCAGCCCGAGGACAGAATACGAGCAGTACTTC. The chain combines TRBV5-1 with TRBJ2-7; tentative D call: TRBD1 (6 bases). The CDR3 totals 13 residues. V lost 4 bases and J lost 4, with 12 bases in between. The germline V gene has CDR1 SGHRS and CDR2 YFSETQ.

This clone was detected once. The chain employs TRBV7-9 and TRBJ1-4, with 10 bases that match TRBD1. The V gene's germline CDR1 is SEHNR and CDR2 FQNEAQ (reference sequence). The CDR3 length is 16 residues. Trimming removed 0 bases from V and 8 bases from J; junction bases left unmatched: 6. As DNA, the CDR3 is TGTGCCAGCAGCTTAGCGTCTCCGGGACAGGGGGAAAAACTGTTTTTT. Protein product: CASSLASPGQGEKLFF.

CDR3 coding DNA: TGTGCCAGCAGCCAAGGTGTCGGGCTTGGGGACAGGGACATCCAAGAGACCCAGTACTTC. It codes for CASSQGVGLGDRDIQETQYF. The chain couples TRBV3-1 (or the pseudogene TRBV3-2) to TRBJ2-5, with 9 bases lining up with TRBD1. Germline values: CDR1 LGHDT, CDR2 YNNKEL (reference sequence). The CDR3 is 20 residues long. The J segment lost 1 base and the V segment lost 1 base, leaving 16 bases of the junction unmatched.

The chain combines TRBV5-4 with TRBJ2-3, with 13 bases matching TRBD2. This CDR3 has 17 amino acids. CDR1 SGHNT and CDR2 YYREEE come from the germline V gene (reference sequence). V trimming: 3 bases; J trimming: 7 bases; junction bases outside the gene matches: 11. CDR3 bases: TGTGCCAGCAGCTCCACTAGCGGGGGGGCGCGGTCCAATACGCAGTATTTT. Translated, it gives CASSSTSGGARSNTQYF.

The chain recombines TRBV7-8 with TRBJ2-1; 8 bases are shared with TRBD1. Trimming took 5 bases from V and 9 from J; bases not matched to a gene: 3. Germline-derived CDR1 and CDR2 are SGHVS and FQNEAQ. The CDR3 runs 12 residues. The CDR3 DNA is TGTGCCAGCAGCCCGCAGGGGGCTGAGCAGTTCTTC. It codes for CASSPQGAEQFF.

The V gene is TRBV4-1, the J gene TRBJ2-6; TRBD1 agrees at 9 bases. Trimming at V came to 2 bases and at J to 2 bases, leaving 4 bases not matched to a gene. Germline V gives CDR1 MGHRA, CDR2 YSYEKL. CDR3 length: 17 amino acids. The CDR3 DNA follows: TGCGCCAGCAGCCAAACCGGGACAGGGACTGGGGCCAACGTCCTGACTTTC. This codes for CASSQTGTGTGANVLTF.

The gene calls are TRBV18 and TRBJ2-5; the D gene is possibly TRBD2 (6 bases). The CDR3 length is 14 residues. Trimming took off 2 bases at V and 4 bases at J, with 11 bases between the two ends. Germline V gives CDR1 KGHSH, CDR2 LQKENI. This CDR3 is CASSPAGFPETQYF. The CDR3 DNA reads TGTGCCAGCTCACCAGCGGGATTTCCAGAGACCCAGTACTTC. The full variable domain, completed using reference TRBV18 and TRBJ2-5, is NAGVMQNPRHLVRRRGQEARLRCSPMKGHSHVYWYRQLPEEGLKFMVYLQKENIIDESGMPKERFSAEFPKEGPSILRIQQVVRGDSAAYFCASSPAGFPETQYFGPGTRLLVL.

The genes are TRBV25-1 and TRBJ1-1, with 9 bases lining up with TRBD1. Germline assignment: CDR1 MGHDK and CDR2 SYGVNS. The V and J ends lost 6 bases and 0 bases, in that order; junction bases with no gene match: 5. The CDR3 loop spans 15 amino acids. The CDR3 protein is CASSKQGALNTEAFF. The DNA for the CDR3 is TGTGCCAGCAGCAAACAGGGGGCCCTGAACACTGAAGCTTTCTTT. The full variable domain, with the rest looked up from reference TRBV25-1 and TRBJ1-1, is EADIYQTPRYLVIGTGKKITLECSQTMGHDKMYWYQQDPGMELHLIHYSYGVNSTEKGDLSSESTVSRIRTEHFPLTLESARPSHTSQYLCASSKQGALNTEAFFGQGTRLTVV.

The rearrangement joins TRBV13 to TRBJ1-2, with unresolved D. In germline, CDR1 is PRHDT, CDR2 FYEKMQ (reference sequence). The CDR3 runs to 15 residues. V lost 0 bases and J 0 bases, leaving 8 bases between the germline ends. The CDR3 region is CASSLGSGTNYGYTF. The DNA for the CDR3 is TGTGCCAGCAGCTTAGGGTCCGGTACTAACTATGGCTACACCTTC.

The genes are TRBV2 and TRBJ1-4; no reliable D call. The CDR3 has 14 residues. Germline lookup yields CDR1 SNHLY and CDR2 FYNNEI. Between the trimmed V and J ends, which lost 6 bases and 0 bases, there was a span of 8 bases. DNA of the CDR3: TGTGCCAGCAGGGAACTAACAACTAATGAAAAACTGTTTTTT. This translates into CASRELTTNEKLFF.

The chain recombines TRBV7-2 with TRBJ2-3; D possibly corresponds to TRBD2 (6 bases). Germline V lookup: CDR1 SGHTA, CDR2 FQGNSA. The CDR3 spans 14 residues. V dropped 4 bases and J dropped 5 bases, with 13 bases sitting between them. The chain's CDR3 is CASSSRREVDTQYF. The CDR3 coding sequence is TGTGCCAGCAGCTCTAGGAGGGAGGTAGATACGCAGTATTTT.

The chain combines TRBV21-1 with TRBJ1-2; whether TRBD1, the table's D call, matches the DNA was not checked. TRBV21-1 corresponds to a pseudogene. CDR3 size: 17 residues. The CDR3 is CASKETGNFERDYGYTF. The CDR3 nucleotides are TGTGCCAGCAAAGAAACAGGGAATTTCGAACGGGACTATGGCTACACCTTC.

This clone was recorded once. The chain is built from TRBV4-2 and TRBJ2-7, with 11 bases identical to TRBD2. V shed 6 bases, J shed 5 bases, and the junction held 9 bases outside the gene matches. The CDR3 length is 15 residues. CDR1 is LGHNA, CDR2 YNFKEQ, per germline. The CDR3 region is CASRQLAGEAHEQYF. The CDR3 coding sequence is TGTGCCAGCAGGCAACTAGCGGGAGAGGCCCACGAGCAGTACTTC.

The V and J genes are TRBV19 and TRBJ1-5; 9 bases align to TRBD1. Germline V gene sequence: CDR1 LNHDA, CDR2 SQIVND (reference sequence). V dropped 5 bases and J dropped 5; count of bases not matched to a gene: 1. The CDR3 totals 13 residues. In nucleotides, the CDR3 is TGTGCCAGTAGTGACAGGGGGTATCAGCCCCAGCATTTT. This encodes CASSDRGYQPQHF.

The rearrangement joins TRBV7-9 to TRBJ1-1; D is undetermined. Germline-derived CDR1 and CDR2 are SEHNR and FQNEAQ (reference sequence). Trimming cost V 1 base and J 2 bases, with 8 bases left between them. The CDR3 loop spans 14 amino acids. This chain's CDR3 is CASSLEGGNTEAFF. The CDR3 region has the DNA TGTGCCAGCAGCTTAGAGGGAGGTAACACTGAAGCTTTCTTT.

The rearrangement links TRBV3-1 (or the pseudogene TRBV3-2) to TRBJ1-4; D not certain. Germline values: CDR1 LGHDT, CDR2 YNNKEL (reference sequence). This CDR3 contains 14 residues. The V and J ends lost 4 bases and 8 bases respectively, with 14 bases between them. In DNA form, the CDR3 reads TGTGCCAGCAGCCGCTATGAGTCCGGGGAAAAACTGTTTTTT. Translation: CASSRYESGEKLFF.

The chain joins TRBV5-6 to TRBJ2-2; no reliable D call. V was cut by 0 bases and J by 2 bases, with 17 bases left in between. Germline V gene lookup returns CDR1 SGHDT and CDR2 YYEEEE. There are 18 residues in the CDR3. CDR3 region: CASSLALAKSFNTGELFF. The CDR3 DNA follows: TGTGCCAGCAGCTTGGCTTTAGCCAAATCTTTCAACACCGGGGAGCTGTTTTTT. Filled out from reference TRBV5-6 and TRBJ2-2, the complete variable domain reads DAGVTQSPTHLIKTRGQQVTLRCSPKSGHDTVSWYQQALGQGPQFIFQYYEEEERQRGNFPDRFSGHQFPNYSSELNVNALLLGDSALYLCASSLALAKSFNTGELFFGEGSRLTVL.

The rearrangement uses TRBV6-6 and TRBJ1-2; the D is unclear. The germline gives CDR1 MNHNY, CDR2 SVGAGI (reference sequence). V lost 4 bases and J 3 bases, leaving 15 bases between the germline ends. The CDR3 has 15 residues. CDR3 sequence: CASSSYSKRDYGYTF. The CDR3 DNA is TGTGCCAGCAGTTCTTACTCAAAACGGGACTATGGCTACACCTTC.

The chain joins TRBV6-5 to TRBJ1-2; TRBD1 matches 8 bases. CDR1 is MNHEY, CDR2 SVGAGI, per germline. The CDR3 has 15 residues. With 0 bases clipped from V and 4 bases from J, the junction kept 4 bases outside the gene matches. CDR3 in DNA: TGTGCCAGCAGTTACTCAGGACAGGGAGTCTATGGCTACACCTTC. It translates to CASSYSGQGVYGYTF.

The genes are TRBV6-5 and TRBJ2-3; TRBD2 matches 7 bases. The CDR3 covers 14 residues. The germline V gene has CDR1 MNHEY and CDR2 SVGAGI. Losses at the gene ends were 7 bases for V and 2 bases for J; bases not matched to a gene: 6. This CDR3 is CASKASGNTDTQYF. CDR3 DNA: TGTGCCAGCAAAGCTAGCGGTAACACAGATACGCAGTATTTT.

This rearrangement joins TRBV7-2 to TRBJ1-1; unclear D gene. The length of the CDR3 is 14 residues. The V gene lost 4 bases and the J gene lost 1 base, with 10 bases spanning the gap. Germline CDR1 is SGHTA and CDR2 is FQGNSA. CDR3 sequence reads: CASSSDYGNTEAFF. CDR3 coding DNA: TGTGCCAGCAGCTCCGATTACGGGAACACTGAAGCTTTCTTT.

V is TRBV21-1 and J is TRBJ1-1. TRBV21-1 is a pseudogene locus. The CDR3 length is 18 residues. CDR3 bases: TGTGCCAGCAGCAAAGCGAAGGCAGGGAGGGGGTTGAACACTGAAGCTTTCTTT. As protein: CASSKAKAGRGLNTEAFF.

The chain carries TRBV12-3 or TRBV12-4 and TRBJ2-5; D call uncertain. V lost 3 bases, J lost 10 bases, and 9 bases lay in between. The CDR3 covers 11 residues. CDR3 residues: CASSLLEDQYF. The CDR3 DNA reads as TGTGCCAGCAGTTTGCTAGAGGACCAGTACTTC.